Listed here are 14 T cell receptor beta chains from one sample, sequenced in a study of low-dose radiotherapy and immunotherapy resistance in tumors. Priming of first-strand cDNA relied on TRAV- and TRBV-specific primers (covering alpha and beta chains). A constant-region primer paired with the V-primer adapter amplified TCRs over roughly 18 PCR cycles. TCRdb used MiXCR to reprocess the reads, holding one entry per CDR3 protein. The repertoire holds 100,000 or so distinct CDR3 sequences, with under 9.5% as singletons. As to time point: before trial treatment. The specimen was PBMCs, collected before treatment. The receptors here all came from a male donor with prostate cancer.

This clonotype has a count of ten or more. This sequence joins TRBV4-1 and TRBJ2-7; 8 bases are shared with TRBD2. The CDR3 has 15 amino acids. In germline, CDR1 is MGHRA, CDR2 YSYEKL. Trimming cost V 5 bases and J 2 bases; bases outside gene matches: 8. As DNA, the CDR3 is TGCGCCAGCAGCAGGACTAGCCTAGCAACCTACGAGCAGTACTTC. It codes for CASSRTSLATYEQYF.

This clonotype was picked up many times. The rearrangement links TRBV14 to TRBJ2-2; 11 bases line up with TRBD2. This CDR3 has 16 residues. After removal of 4 bases from V and 0 bases from J, the junction contained 1 base not matched to a gene. Germline CDR1 is SGHDN and CDR2 is FVKESK. CDR3 loop: CASSRLAGTNTGELFF. The CDR3 coding sequence is TGTGCCAGCAGCCGACTAGCGGGAACGAACACCGGGGAGCTGTTTTTT.

At least ten counts were recorded for this clonotype. This sequence joins TRBV6-2 or TRBV6-3 and TRBJ2-7; D gene uncertain. Germline V gene data show CDR1 as MNHEY and CDR2 as SVGEGT. The CDR3 extends over 12 amino acids. V lost 5 bases and J 8 bases, leaving 13 bases between the germline ends. CDR3 nucleotide sequence: TGTGCCAGCAGTCCGGATGCAGGAAAGCAGTACTTC. Translation: CASSPDAGKQYF.

This clonotype was observed many times. The chain joins TRBV2 to TRBJ2-5, with D unresolved. This CDR3 region has 14 residues. CDR1 is SNHLY, CDR2 FYNNEI, per germline. Trimming pared 7 bases from V and 4 bases from J, leaving 16 bases between. The CDR3 loop reads CASTGLGVGETQYF. The CDR3 DNA sequence: TGTGCCAGCACAGGTTTGGGCGTAGGAGAGACCCAGTACTTC.

In regard to this clonotype: A far larger clone is off by one base, so a read error is likely. The chain couples TRBV5-1 to TRBJ2-1; perhaps D is TRBD1 or TRBD2 (5 bases each). V was cut by 5 bases and J by 10 bases, with 19 bases left in between. The length of the CDR3 is 14 residues. Germline lookup yields CDR1 SGHRS and CDR2 YFSETQ. DNA for the CDR3: TGCGCCAGCAGACCTACCGAGGGACCCTACGAGCAGTTCTTC. Amino acid sequence: CASRPTEGPYEQFF.

The V call is TRBV27, the J call TRBJ2-7; no clear D. Germline V CDR1 and CDR2: MNHEY, SMNVEV (reference sequence). This CDR3 is 14 amino acids long. V lost 5 bases and J lost 4, with 15 bases in between. The CDR3 DNA is TGTGCCAGCAGTCCACGCCGCGTCTTATACGAGCAGTACTTC. Protein: CASSPRRVLYEQYF.

This clonotype was seen many times. The rearrangement uses TRBV6-2 or TRBV6-3 and TRBJ2-1; 12 bases match TRBD2. The CDR3 has 18 residues. The V gene end was trimmed by 5 bases and the J gene end by 9 bases; junction bases not matched to a gene: 17. Per the germline V gene, CDR1 is MNHEY and CDR2 is SVGEGT. The CDR3 region has the DNA TGTGCCAGCAGTCCCAAGTTGCTAGCGGGAGGGCTACATGGTGAGCAGTTCTTC. Its translation is CASSPKLLAGGLHGEQFF.

This clonotype appeared many times. The genes are TRBV12-3 or TRBV12-4 and TRBJ2-5, with 13 nucleotides matching TRBD2. The CDR3 length is 15 residues. The ends lost 4 bases at V and 4 bases at J; junction bases unmatched: 3. Here the CDR3 DNA reads TGTGCCAGCAGTTGGACTAGCGGGAGTGGAGAGACCCAGTACTTC. It is translated as CASSWTSGSGETQYF.

This clonotype came up a few times. J is TRBJ2-2 and V is TRBV20-1; D possibly corresponds to TRBD2 (6 bases). Germline-derived CDR1 and CDR2 are DFQATT and SNEGSKA (reference sequence). V lost 5 bases and J lost 4, with 11 bases in between. This CDR3 is 13 amino acids long. The CDR3 here is CSARDGGTGELFF. For the CDR3, the DNA is TGCAGTGCTCGGGACGGGGGCACCGGGGAGCTGTTTTTT.

Many counts were recorded for this clonotype. J is TRBJ2-7 and V is TRBV6-4; 10 nucleotides match TRBD1. Trimming took 7 bases from V and 2 from J; bases not matched to a gene: 5. The CDR3 length is 14 residues. Germline V gives CDR1 MRHNA, CDR2 SNTAGT. The DNA of the CDR3 is TGTGCCAGCACCGGGACAGGGGAGCCCTACGAGCAGTACTTC. Protein sequence: CASTGTGEPYEQYF.

This clonotype was recorded many times. The chain carries TRBV13 and TRBJ2-1, with 12 bases fitting TRBD2. The CDR3 is 17 amino acids. From germline, CDR1 is PRHDT and CDR2 FYEKMQ (reference sequence). V was clipped by 5 bases and J by 2 bases; unmatched bases: 7. Here the CDR3 DNA reads TGTGCCAGCAGCCCGCCTAGCGGGAGGGGACCCTACAATGAGCAGTTCTTC. Translated: CASSPPSGRGPYNEQFF. Supplemented by reference TRBV13 and TRBJ2-1, the full variable domain reads AAGVIQSPRHLIKEKRETATLKCYPIPRHDTVYWYQQGPGQDPQFLISFYEKMQSDKGSIPDRFSAQQFSDYHSELNMSSLELGDSALYFCASSPPSGRGPYNEQFFGPGTRLTVL.

The chain combines TRBV28 with TRBJ2-2; the match to TRBD1 covers 7 bases. In germline, CDR1 is MDHEN, CDR2 SYDVKM. This CDR3 region has 19 residues. The junction had 15 bases not matched to a gene; V was cut back by 3 bases and J by 2 bases. The CDR3: CASSFPRDSLKINTGELFF. CDR3 DNA: TGTGCCAGCAGTTTCCCCCGGGACAGCCTAAAAATCAACACCGGGGAGCTGTTTTTT. Drawing the rest from reference TRBV28 and TRBJ2-2, the complete variable domain is DVKVTQSSRYLVKRTGEKVFLECVQDMDHENMFWYRQDPGLGLRLIYFSYDVKMKEKGDIPEGYSVSREKKERFSLILESASTNQTSMYLCASSFPRDSLKINTGELFFGEGSRLTVL.

The table lists this clonotype with many counts. The V and J genes are TRBV5-4 and TRBJ2-1; 7 nucleotides line up with TRBD2. Germline lookup yields CDR1 SGHNT and CDR2 YYREEE (reference sequence). CDR3 length equals 16 residues. Trimming cost V 4 bases and J 1 base; bases outside gene matches: 8. The CDR3 here is CASSMASSGSYNEQFF. CDR3 coding DNA: TGTGCCAGCAGCATGGCTTCTAGCGGTTCCTACAATGAGCAGTTCTTC.

This clonotype was seen many times. The chain is built from TRBV19 and TRBJ2-1; 12 nucleotides match TRBD2. The germline V gene encodes CDR1 LNHDA and CDR2 SQIVND (reference sequence). The CDR3 has 16 residues. The junction had 9 bases not matched to a gene; V was cut back by 5 bases and J by 7 bases. The DNA for the CDR3 is TGTGCCAGTAGTGCCCCCGGGACTAGCGGGCGGAATGAGCAGTTCTTC. Translated: CASSAPGTSGRNEQFF.